This TCR beta chain was obtained from a study of vaccination and CD4 T cells after COVID-19. Across the whole study: Median time from second vaccine dose to sampling was about 70 days (14 to 241). Researchers treated cells with overlapping spike peptides taken from SARS-CoV-2, HCoV-NL63, HCoV-OC43 and HCoV-229E.

Described treatment: approximately 9-day PBMC culture with coronavirus spike peptide pools or control peptides (ViraFEST assay). The germline V gene encodes CDR1 MNHNS and CDR2 SASEGT. Trimming stripped 6 bases from V and 6 bases from J, with 15 bases between. The CDR3 is made up of 15 amino acids. Cultured CD4+ T-cell DNA underwent Oncomine TCR Beta short-read sequencing. It was from cultured CD4+ T cells that genomic DNA was extracted. TCRdb itself ran the PCR reads through MiXCR, one entry per CDR3 protein. This table holds roughly 2,700 distinct CDR3 sequences, 30% to 35% found once. This clonotype is labeled as medium-sized. No antigen is known for it.

The clonotype originates from a human donor who had recovered from COVID-19. Sequenced here: CD4+ T cells from blood, cultured in vitro, sampled after SARS-CoV-2 vaccination. V gene TRBV6-1 combines with J gene TRBJ1-6; D unresolved. The CDR3: CASRISSTANSPLHF. The CDR3 bases are TGTGCCAGCAGAATCTCAAGTACGGCTAATTCACCCCTCCACTTT.